The subject of this entry is one T cell receptor (beta chain). This sample is part of a study of CD8 T cells in ankylosing spondylitis. Libraries for TCR beta were made by quantitative 5'-RACE with molecular barcodes. TCRdb reanalysed the 5' RACE reads using MiXCR and keeps one entry per CDR3 protein. The sample shows some 270,000 distinct CDR3 sequences, roughly a third of them seen only once. CDR1 is DFQATT and CDR2 is SNEGSKA in the germline V gene (reference sequence). The CDR3 extends over 15 amino acids. V was pared by 5 bases and J by 0 bases, with 15 bases between. The chain joins TRBV20-1 to TRBJ2-3; the D is unclear. The sequence derives from a male donor with ankylosing spondylitis or in good health (not recorded which). Material: blood, either unsorted or a sorted T cell fraction (not recorded which). CDR3 sequence reads: CSAETPGTSTDTQYF. The CDR3 nucleotides read TGCAGTGCTGAGACTCCCGGAACCAGCACAGATACGCAGTATTTT.